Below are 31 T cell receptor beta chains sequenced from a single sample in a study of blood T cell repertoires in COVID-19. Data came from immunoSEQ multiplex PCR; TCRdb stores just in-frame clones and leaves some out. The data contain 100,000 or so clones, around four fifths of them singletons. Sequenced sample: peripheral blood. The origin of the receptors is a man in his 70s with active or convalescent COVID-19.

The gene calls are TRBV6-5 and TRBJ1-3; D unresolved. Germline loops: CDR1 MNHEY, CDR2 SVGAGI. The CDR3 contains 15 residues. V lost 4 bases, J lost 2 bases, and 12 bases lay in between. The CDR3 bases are TGTGCCAGCAGTTCTCAGGAGGCTACTGGAAACACCATATATTTT. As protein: CASSSQEATGNTIYF.

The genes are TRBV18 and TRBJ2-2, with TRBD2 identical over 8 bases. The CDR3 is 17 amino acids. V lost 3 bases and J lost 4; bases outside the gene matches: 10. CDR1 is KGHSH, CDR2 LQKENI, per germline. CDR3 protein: CASSPRPSGPTTGELFF. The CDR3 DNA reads TGTGCCAGCTCACCTCGGCCTAGCGGGCCTACCACCGGGGAGCTGTTTTTT.

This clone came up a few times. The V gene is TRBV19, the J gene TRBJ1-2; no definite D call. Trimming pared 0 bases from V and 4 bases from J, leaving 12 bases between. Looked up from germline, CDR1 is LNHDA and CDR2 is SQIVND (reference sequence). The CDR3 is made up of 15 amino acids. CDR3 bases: TGTGCCAGTAGTATAGATCCGATGGCCCGCTATGGCTACACCTTC. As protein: CASSIDPMARYGYTF.

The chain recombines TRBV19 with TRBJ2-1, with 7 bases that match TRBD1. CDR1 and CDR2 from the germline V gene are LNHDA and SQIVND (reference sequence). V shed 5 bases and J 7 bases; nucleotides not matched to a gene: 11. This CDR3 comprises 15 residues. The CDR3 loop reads CASSARQGGLNEQFF. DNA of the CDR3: TGTGCCAGTAGTGCCCGACAGGGCGGATTGAATGAGCAGTTCTTC. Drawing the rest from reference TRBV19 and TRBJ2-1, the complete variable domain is DGGITQSPKYLFRKEGQNVTLSCEQNLNHDAMYWYRQDPGQGLRLIYYSQIVNDFQKGDIAEGYSVSREKKESFPLTVTSAQKNPTAFYLCASSARQGGLNEQFFGPGTRLTVL.

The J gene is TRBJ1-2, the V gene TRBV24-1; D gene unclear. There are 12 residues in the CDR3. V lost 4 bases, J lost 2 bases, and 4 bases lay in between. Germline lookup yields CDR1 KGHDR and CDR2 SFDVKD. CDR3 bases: TGTGCCACCAGTGACTCCAACTATGGCTACACCTTC. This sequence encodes CATSDSNYGYTF.

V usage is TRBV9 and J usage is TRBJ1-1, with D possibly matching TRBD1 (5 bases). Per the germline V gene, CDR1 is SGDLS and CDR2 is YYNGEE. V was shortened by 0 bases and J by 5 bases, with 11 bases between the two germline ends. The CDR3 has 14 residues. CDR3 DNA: TGTGCCAGCAGCGTAGGCAGGGTGGGTACTGAAGCTTTCTTT. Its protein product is CASSVGRVGTEAFF.

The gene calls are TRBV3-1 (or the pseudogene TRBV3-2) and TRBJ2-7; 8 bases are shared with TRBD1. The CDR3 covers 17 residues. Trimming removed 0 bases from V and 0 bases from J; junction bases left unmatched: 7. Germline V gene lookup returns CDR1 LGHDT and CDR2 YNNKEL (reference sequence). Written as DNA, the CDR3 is TGTGCCAGCAGCCAAGATCCAGGGGGCGGTAGCTCCTACGAGCAGTACTTC. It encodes CASSQDPGGGSSYEQYF.

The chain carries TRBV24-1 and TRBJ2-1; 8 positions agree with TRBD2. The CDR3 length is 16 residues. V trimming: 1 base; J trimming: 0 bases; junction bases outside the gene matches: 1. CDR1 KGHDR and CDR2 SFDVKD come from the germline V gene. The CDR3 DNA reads TGTGCCACCAGTGATTTCACTAGCGGCTCCTACAATGAGCAGTTCTTC. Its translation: CATSDFTSGSYNEQFF.

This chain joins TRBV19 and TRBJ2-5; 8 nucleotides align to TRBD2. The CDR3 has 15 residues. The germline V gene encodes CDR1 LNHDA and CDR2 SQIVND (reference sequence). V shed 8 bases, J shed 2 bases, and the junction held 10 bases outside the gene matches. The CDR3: CASSTAGGPQETQYF. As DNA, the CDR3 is TGTGCCAGTTCTACGGCGGGGGGACCTCAAGAGACCCAGTACTTC. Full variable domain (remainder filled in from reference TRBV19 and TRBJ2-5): DGGITQSPKYLFRKEGQNVTLSCEQNLNHDAMYWYRQDPGQGLRLIYYSQIVNDFQKGDIAEGYSVSREKKESFPLTVTSAQKNPTAFYLCASSTAGGPQETQYFGPGTRLLVL.

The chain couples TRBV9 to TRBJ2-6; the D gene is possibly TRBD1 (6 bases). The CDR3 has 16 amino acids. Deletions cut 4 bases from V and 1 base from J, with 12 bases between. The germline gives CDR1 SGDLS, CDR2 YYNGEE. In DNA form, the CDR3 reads TGTGCCAGCAGCCACCGACAGGTATCTGGGGCCAACGTCCTGACTTTC. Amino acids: CASSHRQVSGANVLTF.

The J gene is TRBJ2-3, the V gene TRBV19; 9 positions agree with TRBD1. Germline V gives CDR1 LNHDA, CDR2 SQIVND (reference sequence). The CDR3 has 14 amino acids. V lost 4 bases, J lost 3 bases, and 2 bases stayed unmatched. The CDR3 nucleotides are TGTGCCAGTAGTACCGGGACAGGGACAGATACGCAGTATTTT. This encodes CASSTGTGTDTQYF.

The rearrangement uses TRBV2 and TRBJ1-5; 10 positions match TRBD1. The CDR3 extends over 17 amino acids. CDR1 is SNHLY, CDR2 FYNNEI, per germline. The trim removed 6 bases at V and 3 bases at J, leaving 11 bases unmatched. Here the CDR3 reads CASRPFGTGAVNQPQHF. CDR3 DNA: TGTGCCAGCAGGCCCTTTGGGACAGGGGCGGTCAATCAGCCCCAGCATTTT.

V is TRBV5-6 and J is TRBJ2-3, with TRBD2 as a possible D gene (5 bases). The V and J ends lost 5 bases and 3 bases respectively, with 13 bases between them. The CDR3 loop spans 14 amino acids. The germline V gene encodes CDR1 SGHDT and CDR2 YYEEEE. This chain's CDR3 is CASSATGLTDTQYF. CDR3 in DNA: TGTGCCAGCAGTGCTACGGGGTTGACAGATACGCAGTATTTT.

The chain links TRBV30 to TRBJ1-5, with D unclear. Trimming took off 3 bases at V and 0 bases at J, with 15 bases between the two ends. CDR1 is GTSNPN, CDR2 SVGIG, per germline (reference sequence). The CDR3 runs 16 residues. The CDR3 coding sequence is TGTGCCTGGAGCCCAGCGGGGTGGGATAGCAATCAGCCCCAGCATTTT. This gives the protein CAWSPAGWDSNQPQHF.

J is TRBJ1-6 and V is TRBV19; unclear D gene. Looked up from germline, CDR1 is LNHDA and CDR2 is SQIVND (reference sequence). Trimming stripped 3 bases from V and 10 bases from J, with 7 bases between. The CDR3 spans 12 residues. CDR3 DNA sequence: TGTGCCAGTAGTATCGGGAGCTCACCCCTCCACTTT. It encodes CASSIGSSPLHF.

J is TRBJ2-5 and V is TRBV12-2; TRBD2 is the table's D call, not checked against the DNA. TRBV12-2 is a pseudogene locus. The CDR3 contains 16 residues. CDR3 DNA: TGTGCAAGTCGCACCAGACTAGCGCAAGGACAAGAGACCCAGTACTTC. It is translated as CASRTRLAQGQETQYF.

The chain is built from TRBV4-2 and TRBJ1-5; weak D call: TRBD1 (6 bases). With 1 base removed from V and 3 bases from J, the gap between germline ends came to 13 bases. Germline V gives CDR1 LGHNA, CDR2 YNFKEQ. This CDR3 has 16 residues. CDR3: CASSQGTARDNQPQHF. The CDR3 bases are TGTGCCAGCAGCCAAGGGACAGCAAGGGACAATCAGCCCCAGCATTTT.

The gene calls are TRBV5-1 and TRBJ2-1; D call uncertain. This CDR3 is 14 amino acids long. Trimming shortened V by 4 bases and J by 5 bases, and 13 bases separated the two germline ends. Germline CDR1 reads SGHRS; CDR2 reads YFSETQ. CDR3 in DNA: TGCGCCAGCAGCCTAATAGTGGTAAACAATGAGCAGTTCTTC. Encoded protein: CASSLIVVNNEQFF.

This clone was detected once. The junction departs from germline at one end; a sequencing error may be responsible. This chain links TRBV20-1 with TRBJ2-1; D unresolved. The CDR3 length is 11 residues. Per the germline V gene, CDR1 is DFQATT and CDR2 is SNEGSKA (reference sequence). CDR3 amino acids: CSASSYDEQFF. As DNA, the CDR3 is TGCAGTGCTAGTAGCTACGATGAGCAGTTCTTC.

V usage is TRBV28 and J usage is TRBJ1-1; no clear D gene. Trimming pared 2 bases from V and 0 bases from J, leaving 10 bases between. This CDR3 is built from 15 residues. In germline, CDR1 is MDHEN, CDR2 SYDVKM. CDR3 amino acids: CASSLGSLMNTEAFF. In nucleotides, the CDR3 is TGTGCCAGCAGTTTAGGCTCCCTCATGAACACTGAAGCTTTCTTT.

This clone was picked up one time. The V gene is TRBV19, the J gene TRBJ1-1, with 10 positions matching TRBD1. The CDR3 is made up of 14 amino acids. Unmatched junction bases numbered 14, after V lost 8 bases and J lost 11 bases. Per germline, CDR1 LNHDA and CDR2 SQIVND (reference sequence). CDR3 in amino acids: CASLPGQGSRNAFF. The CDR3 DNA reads TGTGCCAGTCTCCCGGGACAGGGGTCTCGGAATGCTTTCTTT.

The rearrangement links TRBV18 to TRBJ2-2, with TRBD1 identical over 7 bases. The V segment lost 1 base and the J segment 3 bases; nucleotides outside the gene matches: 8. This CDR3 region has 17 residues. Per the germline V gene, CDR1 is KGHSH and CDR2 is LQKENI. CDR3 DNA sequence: TGTGCCAGCTCACCACTGCCGGGACAGAGAGACACCGGGGAGCTGTTTTTT. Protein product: CASSPLPGQRDTGELFF.

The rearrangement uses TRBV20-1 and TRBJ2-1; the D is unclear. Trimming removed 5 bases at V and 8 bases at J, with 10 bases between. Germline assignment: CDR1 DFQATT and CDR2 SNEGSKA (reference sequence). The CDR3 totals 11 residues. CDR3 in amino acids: CSAARADEQFF. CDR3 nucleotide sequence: TGCAGTGCTGCTAGAGCCGATGAGCAGTTCTTC.

The CDR3 coding sequence is TGTGCCAGCAGACCCCCAGGGAATAATTCACCCCTCCACTTT. This encodes CASRPPGNNSPLHF. The rearrangement joins TRBV6-5 to TRBJ1-6; a weak D match, TRBD1 (5 bases). The CDR3 runs 14 residues. Germline-derived CDR1 and CDR2 are MNHEY and SVGAGI. V was pared by 6 bases and J by 5 bases, with 11 bases between.

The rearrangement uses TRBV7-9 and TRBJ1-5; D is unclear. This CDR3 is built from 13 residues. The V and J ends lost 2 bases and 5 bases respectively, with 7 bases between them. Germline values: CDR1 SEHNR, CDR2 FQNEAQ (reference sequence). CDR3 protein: CASSLNRDQPQHF. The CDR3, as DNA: TGTGCCAGCAGCTTAAACAGAGATCAGCCCCAGCATTTT.

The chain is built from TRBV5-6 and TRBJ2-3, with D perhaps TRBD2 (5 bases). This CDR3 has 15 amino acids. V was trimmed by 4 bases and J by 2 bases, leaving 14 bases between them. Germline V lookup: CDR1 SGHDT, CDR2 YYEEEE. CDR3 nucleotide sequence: TGTGCCAGCAGCCTGGGAGACTACCTCACAGATACGCAGTATTTT. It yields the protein CASSLGDYLTDTQYF.

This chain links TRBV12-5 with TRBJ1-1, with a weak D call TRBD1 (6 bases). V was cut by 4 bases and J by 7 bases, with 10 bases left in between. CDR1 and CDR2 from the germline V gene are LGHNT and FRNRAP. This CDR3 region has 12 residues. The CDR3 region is CASGYEGDEAFF. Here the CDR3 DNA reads TGTGCTAGTGGTTACGAGGGGGATGAAGCTTTCTTT. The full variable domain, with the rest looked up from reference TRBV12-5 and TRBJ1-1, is DARVTQTPRHKVTEMGQEVTMRCQPILGHNTVFWYRQTMMQGLELLAYFRNRAPLDDSGMPKDRFSAEMPDATLATLKIQPSEPRDSAVYFCASGYEGDEAFFGQGTRLTVV.

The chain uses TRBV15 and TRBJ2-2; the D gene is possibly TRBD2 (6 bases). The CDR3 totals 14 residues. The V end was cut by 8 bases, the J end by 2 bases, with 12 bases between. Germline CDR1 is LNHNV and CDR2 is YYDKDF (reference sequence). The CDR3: CATQGLINTGELFF. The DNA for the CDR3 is TGTGCCACCCAAGGACTAATAAACACCGGGGAGCTGTTTTTT.

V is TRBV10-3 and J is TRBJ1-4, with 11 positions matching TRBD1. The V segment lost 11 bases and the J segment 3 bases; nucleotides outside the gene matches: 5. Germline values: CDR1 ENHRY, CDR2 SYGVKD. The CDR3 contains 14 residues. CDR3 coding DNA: TGTGCCGCCGGGACAGGGGGTTCTAATGAAAAACTGTTTTTT. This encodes CAAGTGGSNEKLFF.

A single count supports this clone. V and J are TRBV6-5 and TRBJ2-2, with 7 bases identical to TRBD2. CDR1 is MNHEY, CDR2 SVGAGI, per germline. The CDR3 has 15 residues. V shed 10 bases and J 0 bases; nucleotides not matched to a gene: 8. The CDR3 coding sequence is TGTGCCACGCGCCAGGGACTAACGAACACCGGGGAGCTGTTTTTT. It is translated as CATRQGLTNTGELFF.

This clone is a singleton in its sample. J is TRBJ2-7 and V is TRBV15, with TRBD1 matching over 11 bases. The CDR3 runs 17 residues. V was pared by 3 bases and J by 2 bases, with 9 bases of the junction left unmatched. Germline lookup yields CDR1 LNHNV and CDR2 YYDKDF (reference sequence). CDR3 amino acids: CATSRKNPGQGAYEQYF. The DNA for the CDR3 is TGTGCCACCAGCAGGAAGAACCCGGGACAGGGGGCCTACGAGCAGTACTTC.